This paragraph reports one TCR beta chain. The antigen is not known. V trimming: 5 bases; J trimming: 3 bases; junction bases outside the gene matches: 10. CDR1 SQVTM and CDR2 ANQGSEA come from the germline V gene. CDR3 length equals 15 residues. TCR beta cDNA libraries had unique molecular identifiers. MiXCR, run by TCRdb on the PCR reads, gives a single entry per CDR3 protein. The sample has 350,000 to 450,000 distinct CDR3 sequences, roughly 30% seen once. The data originate from a study of post-analysis software for immune sequencing data. General study findings and limits: About five TRBV segments, including TRBV5-6, TRBV5-1 and TRBV20-1, were more frequent in patients than controls.

This receptor was identified in a girl aged 5 to 17 with multiple sclerosis. The chain recombines TRBV29-1 with TRBJ2-4, with 7 bases that match TRBD1. The sample taken for sequencing was blood. Written as DNA, the CDR3 is TGCAGCGTTACCTCGACAGGGTGGGACAAAAACATTCAGTACTTC. The encoded protein is CSVTSTGWDKNIQYF.